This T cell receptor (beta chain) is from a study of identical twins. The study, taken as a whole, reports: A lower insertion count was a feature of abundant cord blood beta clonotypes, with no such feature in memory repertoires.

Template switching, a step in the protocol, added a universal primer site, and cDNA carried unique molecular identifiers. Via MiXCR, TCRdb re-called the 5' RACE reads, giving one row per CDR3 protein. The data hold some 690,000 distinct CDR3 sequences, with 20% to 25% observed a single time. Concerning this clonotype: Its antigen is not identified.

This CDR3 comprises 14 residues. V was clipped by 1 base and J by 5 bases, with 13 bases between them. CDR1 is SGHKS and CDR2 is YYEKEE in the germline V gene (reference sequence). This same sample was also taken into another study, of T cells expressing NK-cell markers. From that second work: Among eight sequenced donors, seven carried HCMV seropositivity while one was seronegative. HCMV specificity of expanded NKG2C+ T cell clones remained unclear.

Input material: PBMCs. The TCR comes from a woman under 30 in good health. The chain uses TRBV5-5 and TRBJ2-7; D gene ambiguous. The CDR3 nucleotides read TGTGCCAGCAGCTTGTGGTTCAAGCCCAACGAGCAGTACTTC. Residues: CASSLWFKPNEQYF.